These 24 T cell receptor beta chains came from one sample sequenced in a study of T cell changes during pregnancy in multiple sclerosis. Here immunoSEQ multiplex PCR was the method, and the copy in TCRdb shows in-frame clones only, minus some. This sample has around 55,000 clones, with 94% found just once. Sequences were derived from CD8+ T cells from peripheral blood mononuclear cells, sampled in the third trimester of pregnancy. Every receptor here comes from a female donor with multiple sclerosis, enrolled in a pregnancy study.

This chain links TRBV7-2 with TRBJ1-1, with D tentatively TRBD1 (5 bases). V was trimmed by 5 bases and J by 4 bases, leaving 11 bases between them. The CDR3 spans 13 residues. The V gene's germline CDR1 is SGHTA and CDR2 FQGNSA. The chain's CDR3 is CASSPRGSTEAFF. The CDR3, as DNA: TGTGCCAGCAGCCCTAGGGGAAGCACTGAAGCTTTCTTT.

CDR3 amino acids: CASSYSIGTEQETQYF. CDR3 coding DNA: TGTGCCAGCAGTTACTCAATTGGGACAGAACAAGAGACCCAGTACTTC. The genes are TRBV6-5 and TRBJ2-5; TRBD1 matches at 7 bases. The CDR3 length is 16 residues. Germline V gives CDR1 MNHEY, CDR2 SVGAGI. The junction had 6 bases not matched to a gene; V was cut back by 0 bases and J by 2 bases.

CDR3 DNA: TGTGCCAGCAGTGACGGGGTGTCTGTGACAGATACGCAGTATTTT. Translating it yields CASSDGVSVTDTQYF. The V gene is TRBV25-1, the J gene TRBJ2-3, with D possibly being TRBD2 (5 bases). The CDR3 has 15 amino acids. Germline V gene data show CDR1 as MGHDK and CDR2 as SYGVNS. Deletions cut 3 bases from V and 3 bases from J, with 13 bases between.

The chain recombines TRBV9 with TRBJ2-7; TRBD1 matches at 7 bases. With 3 bases clipped from V and 3 bases from J, the junction kept 6 bases outside the gene matches. The CDR3 is 14 amino acids. Per germline, CDR1 SGDLS and CDR2 YYNGEE. This CDR3 reads CASSGGGLLYEQYF. DNA for the CDR3: TGTGCCAGCAGCGGAGGGGGCCTTCTCTACGAGCAGTACTTC.

The chain joins TRBV4-1 to TRBJ1-1; no definite D call. The CDR3 spans 15 residues. Germline CDR1 MGHRA, CDR2 YSYEKL. The V end was cut by 1 base, the J end by 1 base, with 10 bases between. CDR3 amino acids: CASSQVLPGNTEAFF. The CDR3 nucleotides read TGCGCCAGCAGCCAAGTCCTACCGGGGAACACTGAAGCTTTCTTT.

The genes are TRBV27 and TRBJ2-5, with 7 bases aligning to TRBD2. Germline V gene data show CDR1 as MNHEY and CDR2 as SMNVEV (reference sequence). CDR3 length: 13 amino acids. J was trimmed by 1 base and V by 4 bases; bases with no gene match: 0. CDR3 in amino acids: CASSWTSQETQYF. The CDR3 region has the DNA TGTGCCAGCAGTTGGACTAGCCAAGAGACCCAGTACTTC.

The V and J genes are TRBV7-9 and TRBJ1-1, with D tentatively TRBD1 (5 bases). Germline V lookup: CDR1 SEHNR, CDR2 FQNEAQ (reference sequence). Trimming cost V 7 bases and J 3 bases, with 12 bases left between them. CDR3 size: 13 residues. CDR3 sequence (DNA): TGTGCCAGCAACCCCTGGGGCGACACTGAAGCTTTCTTT. Translated, it gives CASNPWGDTEAFF.

The chain carries TRBV5-5 and TRBJ1-2; weak D call: TRBD1 (6 bases). The CDR3 is 15 amino acids. V was cut by 0 bases and J by 3 bases, with 12 bases left in between. Looked up from germline, CDR1 is SGHKS and CDR2 is YYEKEE (reference sequence). CDR3 nucleotides: TGTGCCAGCAGCTTGGGTACAGGGATAGACTATGGCTACACCTTC. As protein: CASSLGTGIDYGYTF.

The CDR3 reads CASSPGTGGGDEQFF. CDR3 DNA sequence: TGCGCCAGCAGCCCCGGGACAGGGGGGGGCGATGAGCAGTTCTTC. The V and J genes are TRBV5-1 and TRBJ2-1, with 11 nucleotides matching TRBD1. With 4 bases clipped from V and 8 bases from J, the junction kept 8 bases outside the gene matches. Germline V gives CDR1 SGHRS, CDR2 YFSETQ. The CDR3 is 15 amino acids.

This sequence joins TRBV19 and TRBJ1-4; D unresolved. In germline, CDR1 is LNHDA, CDR2 SQIVND (reference sequence). The CDR3 covers 12 residues. Trimming took off 3 bases at V and 8 bases at J, with 7 bases between the two ends. The CDR3 nucleotides read TGTGCCAGTAGTATTGGCGGGGAAAAACTGTTTTTT. It encodes CASSIGGEKLFF.

V usage is TRBV30 and J usage is TRBJ1-1; D perhaps matches TRBD1 (5 bases). Germline assignment: CDR1 GTSNPN and CDR2 SVGIG (reference sequence). The V end was cut by 2 bases, the J end by 4 bases, with 5 bases between. The CDR3 length is 11 residues. The CDR3 reads CAWSRGTEAFF. In nucleotides, the CDR3 is TGTGCCTGGAGTAGGGGCACTGAAGCTTTCTTT.

The genes are TRBV27 and TRBJ2-2, with D possibly being TRBD2 (6 bases). V shed 6 bases and J shed 6 bases, with 11 bases lying between them. The germline V gene encodes CDR1 MNHEY and CDR2 SMNVEV (reference sequence). The CDR3 is 13 residues long. In DNA form, the CDR3 reads TGTGCCAGCAGCTACCGACTAGCCGGGGAGCTGTTTTTT. The encoded protein is CASSYRLAGELFF.

The rearrangement links TRBV19 to TRBJ2-1; 13 bases are shared with TRBD2. Trimming cost V 6 bases and J 15 bases; bases outside gene matches: 11. Germline V gives CDR1 LNHDA, CDR2 SQIVND (reference sequence). The CDR3 is 14 amino acids. The chain's CDR3 is CASSPGTSGIKLFF. Here the CDR3 DNA reads TGTGCCAGTAGCCCAGGGACTAGCGGGATAAAACTGTTCTTC. The whole variable domain, filled in from reference TRBV19 and TRBJ2-1, reads DGGITQSPKYLFRKEGQNVTLSCEQNLNHDAMYWYRQDPGQGLRLIYYSQIVNDFQKGDIAEGYSVSREKKESFPLTVTSAQKNPTAFYLCASSPGTSGIKLFFGPGTRLTVL.

The gene calls are TRBV5-4 and TRBJ1-1; 7 nucleotides match TRBD1. CDR1 and CDR2 (germline): SGHNT, YYREEE (reference sequence). The CDR3 length is 14 residues. J gave up 6 bases and V 0 bases, and 5 bases lay outside the gene matches. This CDR3 is CASSLGQGGAEAFF. CDR3 coding DNA: TGTGCCAGCAGCTTGGGACAGGGTGGGGCTGAAGCTTTCTTT.

The chain carries TRBV27 and TRBJ2-1, with 8 bases matching TRBD2. The CDR3 is made up of 16 amino acids. In germline, CDR1 is MNHEY, CDR2 SMNVEV (reference sequence). J was trimmed by 9 bases and V by 6 bases; bases with no gene match: 16. The CDR3 protein is CASSPSTGGQAFEQFF. In DNA form, the CDR3 reads TGTGCCAGCAGCCCTAGCACGGGAGGGCAGGCATTTGAGCAGTTCTTC.

The chain carries TRBV5-1 and TRBJ1-1; TRBD1 aligns across 11 bases. Per germline, CDR1 SGHRS and CDR2 YFSETQ. This CDR3 comprises 16 residues. V lost 2 bases and J lost 5; bases outside the gene matches: 8. The CDR3 DNA is TGCGCCAGCAGCTTTTTTGGACAGGGGGCGAGGACTGAAGCTTTCTTT. This sequence encodes CASSFFGQGARTEAFF.

V gene TRBV28 combines with J gene TRBJ2-3; 7 bases map to TRBD1. The CDR3 extends over 18 amino acids. The germline V gene has CDR1 MDHEN and CDR2 SYDVKM. The junction had 13 bases not matched to a gene; V was cut back by 4 bases and J by 0 bases. The CDR3 DNA reads TGTGCCAGCAGTTCCCTGACAGGGCGAATAAGTAGCACAGATACGCAGTATTTT. Protein: CASSSLTGRISSTDTQYF.

V is TRBV28 and J is TRBJ1-2; TRBD1 matches at 7 bases. The germline V gene encodes CDR1 MDHEN and CDR2 SYDVKM. There are 17 residues in the CDR3. V lost 3 bases to trimming and J lost 2 bases; unmatched junction nucleotides: 12. The CDR3 coding sequence is TGTGCCAGCAGTTTCCTGCTCGAGGGGGCCCCGAACTATGGCTACACCTTC. Encoded protein: CASSFLLEGAPNYGYTF.

V usage is TRBV10-3 and J usage is TRBJ1-2; TRBD1 agrees at 8 bases. Unmatched junction bases numbered 9, after V lost 0 bases and J lost 3 bases. The CDR3 loop spans 17 amino acids. CDR1 and CDR2 from the germline V gene are ENHRY and SYGVKD. CDR3 loop: CAISESTLPGGDYGYTF. The DNA for the CDR3 is TGTGCCATCAGTGAGTCGACTCTTCCAGGGGGCGACTATGGCTACACCTTC.

The V and J genes are TRBV19 and TRBJ2-1; D might be TRBD1 (5 bases). V lost 3 bases and J 0 bases, leaving 12 bases between the germline ends. Germline V gene lookup returns CDR1 LNHDA and CDR2 SQIVND (reference sequence). This CDR3 spans 16 amino acids. The CDR3 sequence: CASSIWGARSYNEQFF. Here the CDR3 DNA reads TGTGCCAGTAGTATCTGGGGCGCCCGCTCCTACAATGAGCAGTTCTTC.

The chain carries TRBV7-8 and TRBJ2-7; 12 positions agree with TRBD2. Germline loops: CDR1 SGHVS, CDR2 FQNEAQ. The CDR3 loop spans 17 amino acids. The ends lost 0 bases at V and 3 bases at J; junction bases unmatched: 6. Written as DNA, the CDR3 is TGTGCCAGCAGCTTAGCGAGGCTAGCGGGGGGGTACTACGAGCAGTACTTC. Its translation is CASSLARLAGGYYEQYF. Drawing the rest from reference TRBV7-8 and TRBJ2-7, the complete variable domain is GAGVSQSPRYKVAKRGQDVALRCDPISGHVSLFWYQQALGQGPEFLTYFQNEAQLDKSGLPSDRFFAERPEGSVSTLKIQRTQQEDSAVYLCASSLARLAGGYYEQYFGPGTRLTVT.

The rearrangement uses TRBV7-2 and TRBJ2-3; 7 bases match TRBD2. The CDR3 consists of 18 residues. CDR1 is SGHTA, CDR2 FQGNSA, per germline. V shed 1 base and J 2 bases; nucleotides not matched to a gene: 12. The CDR3 spells CASSLVPRGEGITDTQYF. The CDR3 coding sequence is TGTGCCAGCAGCTTAGTCCCCCGGGGGGAGGGCATCACAGATACGCAGTATTTT.

The chain is built from TRBV5-5 and TRBJ2-7; TRBD2 matches at 8 bases. The CDR3 is 14 residues long. The germline gives CDR1 SGHKS, CDR2 YYEKEE (reference sequence). The ends lost 4 bases at V and 7 bases at J; junction bases unmatched: 10. CDR3 residues: CASSPLLAAWEQYF. CDR3 coding DNA: TGTGCCAGCAGCCCCTTACTAGCGGCCTGGGAGCAGTACTTC.

CDR3 protein: CAWSVRESTDTQYF. The CDR3, as DNA: TGTGCCTGGAGTGTACGGGAAAGCACAGATACGCAGTATTTT. The chain combines TRBV30 with TRBJ2-3, with TRBD2 as a possible D gene (5 bases). Per germline, CDR1 GTSNPN and CDR2 SVGIG (reference sequence). Between the trimmed V and J ends, which lost 0 bases and 0 bases, there was a span of 7 bases. This CDR3 is built from 14 residues.